This entry is about one T cell receptor (beta chain). This sample is part of a study of blood T cell repertoires in COVID-19. Study context: The United States, Italy and Spain provided the acute and convalescent COVID-19 samples. T cells, B-cell-depleted T cells, or PBMCs provided the cDNA or gDNA that served as material.

Trimming stripped 0 bases from V and 0 bases from J, with 9 bases between. Germline V lookup: CDR1 SGHTA, CDR2 FQGNSA. This CDR3 comprises 17 residues. This table comes from immunoSEQ multiplex PCR, and its TCRdb copy is limited to in-frame clones, with some not included. The sample carries over 100,000 clones, approximately 81% recorded once. This clonotype originated in a woman aged 55-69 years with active or convalescent COVID-19. Sequenced: peripheral blood. The gene calls are TRBV7-2 and TRBJ2-6; tentative D call: TRBD1 (5 bases). In DNA, the CDR3 is TGTGCCAGCAGCTTAGCCGGACAAAGCTCTGGGGCCAACGTCCTGACTTTC. Translating gives CASSLAGQSSGANVLTF.